What follows describes a single TCR beta chain. The clone's antigen remains unknown. Base qualities are not recorded, but no much larger clone differs from it by a single base. At the junction V is shortened by 2 bases and J by 5 bases; bases outside the gene matches: 8. The CDR3 runs 17 residues from the cysteine to the phenylalanine. Only the CDR3 portion is preserved as DNA: 51 bases, with reading frame beginning at the first base. From a lookup of the germline V gene, CDR1 and CDR2 are MNHEY and SVGEGT. TCRbeta CDR3 regions were amplified from genomic DNA by means of the immunoSEQ Assay, a bias-controlled multiplex PCR. On the authors' methods: Nucleated cell counts per sample were estimated from amplification of reference gene primers within the assay. To quantify the absolute abundance of each unique TCRbeta CDR3 rearrangement, sequence reads were collapsed and filtered. For each sample, productive Simpson clonality was calculated as the square root of Simpson's diversity index across productive rearrangements. Drawn from immuneACCESS, this table holds only the in-frame rearrangements with V and J called that TCRdb kept. Clones are partly lost; checked studies trace under half to an unresolved V gene and leave the rest unexplained. That table supplies the V and J calls and clone size; D and trimming were determined from the DNA. Counted in this sample were about 73,000 clones; around four fifths of them appeared once. Roughly 5.4% of the sample lies in the top ten.

The sample comes from a study of blood T cell repertoires in COVID-19 (dated by TCRdb to the early 2020s). Regarding the research as a whole: Samples from collaborators originated in the United States, Italy and Spain and spanned both the acute and convalescent phases of COVID-19. The dataset comprised deeply sampled blood TCRbeta repertoires from subjects exposed to, actively infected with, or recovered from COVID-19. The prospective study material was composed of cDNA or gDNA derived from T cells, B-cell-depleted T cells, or PBMCs. Samples were obtained from the ongoing ImmuneRACE study (first 160 participants) and from over a thousand subjects provided by 6 global collaborators. Sample metadata almost always included a de-identified subject ID, COVID-19 status, age in years and sex. The repertoires were released in a freely available public database meant as a resource for research on the immune response to SARS-CoV-2. Where HLA class I and class II types were available, the types were taken from metadata supplied by the sample provider, not from assay-based typing.

The research as a whole found: The quantity of clinical and demographic metadata differed by source and by participant and was supplied without curation.

The collaborating institutions used their own protocols to collect whole blood in K2EDTA tubes. For TCRbeta analysis, collaborator samples were shipped as frozen whole blood, as isolated PBMCs, or as DNA extracted from either sample type. This TCR was recovered from a man in his fifties or sixties with active COVID-19. This receptor chain uses TRBV6-2 or TRBV6-3 and TRBJ2-3, with 12 junctional bases fitting TRBD2. The sequenced material came from peripheral blood. The CDR3 here reads CASSYPQTSGREDTQYF. DNA sequence: TGTGCCAGCAGTTACCCCCAGACTAGCGGGAGAGAAGATACGCAGTATTTT.